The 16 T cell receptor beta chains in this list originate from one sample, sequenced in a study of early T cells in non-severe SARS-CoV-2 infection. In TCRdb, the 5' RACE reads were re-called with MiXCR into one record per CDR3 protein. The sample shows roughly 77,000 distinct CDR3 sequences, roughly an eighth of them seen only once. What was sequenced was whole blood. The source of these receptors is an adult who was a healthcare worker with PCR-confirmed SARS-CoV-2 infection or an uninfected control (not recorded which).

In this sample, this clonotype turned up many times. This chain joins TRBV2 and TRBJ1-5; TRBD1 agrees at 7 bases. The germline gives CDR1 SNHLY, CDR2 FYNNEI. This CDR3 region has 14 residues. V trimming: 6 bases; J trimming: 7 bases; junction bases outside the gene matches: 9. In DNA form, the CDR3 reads TGTGCCAGCAGCAGAGGGGGCACCAGGCAGCCCCAGCATTTT. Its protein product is CASSRGGTRQPQHF.

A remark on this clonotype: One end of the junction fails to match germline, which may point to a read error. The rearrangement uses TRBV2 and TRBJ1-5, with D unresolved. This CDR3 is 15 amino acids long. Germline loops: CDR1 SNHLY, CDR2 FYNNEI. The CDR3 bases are TGTGCCGGCAGTGAACTGACACTTAGCAATCAGCCCCAGCATTTT. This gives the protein CAGSELTLSNQPQHF.

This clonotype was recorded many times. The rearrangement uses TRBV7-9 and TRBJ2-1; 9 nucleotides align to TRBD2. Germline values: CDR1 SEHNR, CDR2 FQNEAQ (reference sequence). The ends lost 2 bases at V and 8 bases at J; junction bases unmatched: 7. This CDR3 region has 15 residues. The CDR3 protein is CASSLYSGSPHEQFF. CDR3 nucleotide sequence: TGTGCCAGCAGCTTATATAGCGGGAGTCCTCATGAGCAGTTCTTC.

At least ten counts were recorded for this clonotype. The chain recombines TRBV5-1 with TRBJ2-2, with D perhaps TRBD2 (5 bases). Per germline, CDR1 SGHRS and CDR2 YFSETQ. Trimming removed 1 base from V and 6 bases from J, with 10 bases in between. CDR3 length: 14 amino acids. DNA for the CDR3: TGCGCCAGCAGCTTGTCCTCGGGGTCCGGGGAGCTGTTTTTT. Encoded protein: CASSLSSGSGELFF.

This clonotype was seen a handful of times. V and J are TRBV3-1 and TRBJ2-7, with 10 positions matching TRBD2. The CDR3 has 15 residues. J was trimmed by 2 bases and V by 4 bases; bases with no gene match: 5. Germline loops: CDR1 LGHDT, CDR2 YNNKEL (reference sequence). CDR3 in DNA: TGTGCCAGCAGCCGCCCGGGACTAGCGACCTACGAGCAGTACTTC. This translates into CASSRPGLATYEQYF.

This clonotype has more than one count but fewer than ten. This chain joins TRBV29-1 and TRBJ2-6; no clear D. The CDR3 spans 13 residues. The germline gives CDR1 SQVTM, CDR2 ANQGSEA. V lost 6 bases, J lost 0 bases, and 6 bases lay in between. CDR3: CSVSPSGANVLTF. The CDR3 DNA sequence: TGCAGCGTCAGTCCCTCTGGGGCCAACGTCCTGACTTTC. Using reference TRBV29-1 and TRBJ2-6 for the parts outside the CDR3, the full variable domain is SAVISQKPSRDICQRGTSLTIQCQVDSQVTMMFWYRQQPGQSLTLIATANQGSEATYESGFVIDKFPISRPNLTFSTLTVSNMSPEDSSIYLCSVSPSGANVLTFGAGSRLTVL.

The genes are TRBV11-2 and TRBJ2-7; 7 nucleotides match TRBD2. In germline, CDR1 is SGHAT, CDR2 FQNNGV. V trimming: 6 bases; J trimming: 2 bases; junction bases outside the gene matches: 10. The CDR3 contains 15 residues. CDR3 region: CASRRDYQSPYEQYF. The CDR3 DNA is TGTGCCAGCAGGAGGGACTACCAGAGCCCCTACGAGCAGTACTTC.

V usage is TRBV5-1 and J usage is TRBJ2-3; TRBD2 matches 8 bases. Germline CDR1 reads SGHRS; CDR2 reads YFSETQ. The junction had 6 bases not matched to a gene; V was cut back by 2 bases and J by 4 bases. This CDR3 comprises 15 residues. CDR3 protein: CASSLTGGPPDTQYF. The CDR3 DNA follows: TGCGCCAGCAGCTTAACGGGAGGGCCACCAGATACGCAGTATTTT.

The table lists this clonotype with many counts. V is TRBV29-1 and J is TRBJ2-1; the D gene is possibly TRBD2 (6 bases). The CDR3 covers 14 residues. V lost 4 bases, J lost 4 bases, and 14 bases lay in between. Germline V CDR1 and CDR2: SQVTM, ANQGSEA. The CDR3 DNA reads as TGCAGCGTTGTGAGAGCGGGTATTTACAATGAGCAGTTCTTC. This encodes CSVVRAGIYNEQFF.

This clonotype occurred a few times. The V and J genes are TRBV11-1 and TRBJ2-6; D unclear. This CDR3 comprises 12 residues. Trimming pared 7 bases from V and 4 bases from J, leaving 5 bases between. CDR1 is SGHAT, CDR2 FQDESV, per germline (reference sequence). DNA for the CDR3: TGTGCCAGCACCGAGGGGGCCAACGTCCTGACTTTC. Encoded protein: CASTEGANVLTF.

CDR3 loop: CAWSQGFVAQYF. In DNA, the CDR3 is TGTGCCTGGAGTCAGGGATTCGTGGCCCAGTACTTC. J is TRBJ2-5 and V is TRBV30, with D possibly being TRBD1 (5 bases). V was clipped by 2 bases and J by 9 bases, with 13 bases between them. CDR1 and CDR2 from the germline V gene are GTSNPN and SVGIG (reference sequence). The CDR3 is 12 amino acids.

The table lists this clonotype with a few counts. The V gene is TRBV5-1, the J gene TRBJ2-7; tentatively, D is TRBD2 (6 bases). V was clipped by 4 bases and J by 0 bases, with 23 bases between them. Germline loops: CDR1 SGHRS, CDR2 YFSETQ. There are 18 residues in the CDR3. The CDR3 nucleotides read TGCGCCAGCAGCCTGGTCCGGGACTGGGGGGTTAGCTCCTACGAGCAGTACTTC. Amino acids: CASSLVRDWGVSSYEQYF.

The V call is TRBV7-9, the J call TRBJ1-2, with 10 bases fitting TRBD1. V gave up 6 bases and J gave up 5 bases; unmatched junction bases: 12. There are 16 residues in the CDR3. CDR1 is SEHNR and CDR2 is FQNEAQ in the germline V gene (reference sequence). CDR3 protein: CASRAFRDRGLYGYTF. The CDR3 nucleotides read TGTGCCAGCAGAGCCTTCCGGGACAGGGGTCTGTATGGCTACACCTTC.

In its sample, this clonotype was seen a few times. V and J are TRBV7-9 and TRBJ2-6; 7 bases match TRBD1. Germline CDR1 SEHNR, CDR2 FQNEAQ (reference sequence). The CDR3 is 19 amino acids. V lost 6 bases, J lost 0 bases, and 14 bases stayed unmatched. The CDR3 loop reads CASSYTYRGIGSGANVLTF. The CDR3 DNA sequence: TGTGCCAGCAGTTATACGTACAGGGGAATTGGCTCTGGGGCCAACGTCCTGACTTTC.

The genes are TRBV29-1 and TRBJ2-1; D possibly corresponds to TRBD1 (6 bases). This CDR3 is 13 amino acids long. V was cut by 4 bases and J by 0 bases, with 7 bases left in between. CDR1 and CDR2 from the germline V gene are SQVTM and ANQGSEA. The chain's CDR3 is CSVVDSSYNEQFF. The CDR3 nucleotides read TGCAGCGTTGTGGACAGCTCCTACAATGAGCAGTTCTTC.

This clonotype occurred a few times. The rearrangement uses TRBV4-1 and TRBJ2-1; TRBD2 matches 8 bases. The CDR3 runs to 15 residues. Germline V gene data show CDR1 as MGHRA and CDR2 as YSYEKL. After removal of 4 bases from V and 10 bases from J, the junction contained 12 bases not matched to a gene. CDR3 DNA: TGCGCCAGCAGCCGGGGTACTAGCGGTACCGGAGAGCAGTTCTTC. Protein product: CASSRGTSGTGEQFF.